This T cell receptor beta chain was sequenced in a study of vaccination effects on CD4 cells after COVID-19. About the study: A median of 72 days separated the second dose and sampling.

Sequencing was performed with immunoSEQ multiplex PCR; in TCRdb, only in-frame clones are kept and a portion is missing. The table includes approximately 40,000 clones, over 60% detected once. The V and J ends lost 2 bases and 4 bases respectively, with 15 bases between them. The CDR3 consists of 16 residues. The germline V gene encodes CDR1 MDHEN and CDR2 SYDVKM. Following 10 days of culture, CD4+ T cells were isolated. PCR confirmed that the person was infected with SARS-CoV-2 between March and December 2020. Each person got two doses of an mRNA SARS-CoV-2 vaccine, BNT162b2 or mRNA-1273. In this sample, this clone turned up a few times. Its antigen is unknown. Overall study results and limits: Clones from infection and from vaccination both contracted markedly late after vaccination. A shortage of convalescent patients and an absence of early post-infection timepoints characterized the study.

The J gene is TRBJ1-3, the V gene TRBV28; TRBD1 might be the D (5 bases). The sequence derives from a human donor who had a prior SARS-CoV-2 infection. Sample: CD4+ T cells from PBMCs cultured without peptide, taken after COVID-19 vaccination. CDR3 sequence (DNA): TGTGCCAGCAGTTTAGGAGCAGGGAACGGGGGAAACACCATATATTTT. Encoded protein: CASSLGAGNGGNTIYF.